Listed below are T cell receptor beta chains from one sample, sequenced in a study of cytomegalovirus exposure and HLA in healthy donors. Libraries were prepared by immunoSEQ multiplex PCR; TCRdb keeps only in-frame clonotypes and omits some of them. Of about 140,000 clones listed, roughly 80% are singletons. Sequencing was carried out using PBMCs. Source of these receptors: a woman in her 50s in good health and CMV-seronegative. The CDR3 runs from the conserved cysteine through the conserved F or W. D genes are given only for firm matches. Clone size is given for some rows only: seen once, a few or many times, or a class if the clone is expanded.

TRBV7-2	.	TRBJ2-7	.	CASSYQTGGYEQYF	TGTGCCAGCAGCTACCAGACAGGCGGGTACGAGCAGTACTTC
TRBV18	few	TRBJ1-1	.	CASSQSQATNTEAFF	TGTGCCAGCTCACAATCCCAGGCTACGAATACTGAAGCTTTCTTT
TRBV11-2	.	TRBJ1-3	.	CASSPRGQLTGNTIYF	TGTGCCAGCAGCCCCCGAGGTCAGCTAACTGGAAACACCATATATTTT
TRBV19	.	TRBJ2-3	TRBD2	CASSGTSGGPSTDTQYF	TGTGCCAGTAGCGGGACTAGCGGGGGCCCTAGCACAGATACGCAGTATTTT
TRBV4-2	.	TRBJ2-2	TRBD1	CASRPPGTANTGELFF	TGTGCCAGCAGGCCGCCCGGGACAGCGAACACCGGGGAGCTGTTTTTT
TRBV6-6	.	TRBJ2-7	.	CASSYSGTFYEQYF	TGTGCCAGCAGTTACTCTGGGACATTCTACGAGCAGTACTTC
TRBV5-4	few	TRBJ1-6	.	CASSLTGVDSPLHF	TGTGCCAGCAGTTTGACGGGGGTTGATTCACCCCTCCACTTT
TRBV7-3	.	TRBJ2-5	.	CASSPQGRGMETQYF	TGTGCCAGCAGCCCCCAGGGGCGGGGGATGGAGACCCAGTACTTC
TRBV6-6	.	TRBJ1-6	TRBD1	CASSTTGGNSPLHF	TGTGCCAGCAGTACGACAGGGGGTAATTCACCCCTCCACTTT
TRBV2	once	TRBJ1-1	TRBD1	CASNTGAWNTEAFF	TGTGCCAGCAACACAGGGGCCTGGAACACTGAAGCTTTCTTT
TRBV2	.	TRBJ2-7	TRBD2	CASTRGGASYEQYF	TGTGCCAGCACACGGGGGGGGGCCTCCTACGAGCAGTACTTC
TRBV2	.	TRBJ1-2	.	CASSGGDDYGYTF	TGTGCCAGCAGTGGGGGGGACGACTATGGCTACACCTTC
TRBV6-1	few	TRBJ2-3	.	CASSEGGVSTDTQYF	TGTGCCAGCAGTGAAGGCGGGGTTAGCACAGATACGCAGTATTTT
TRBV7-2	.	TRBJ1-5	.	CASSYGGGRNQPQHF	TGTGCCAGCAGCTACGGCGGGGGCCGCAATCAGCCCCAGCATTTT
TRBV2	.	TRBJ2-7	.	CASSEGPRSEYF	TGTGCCAGCAGTGAAGGTCCCAGGTCGGAGTACTTC
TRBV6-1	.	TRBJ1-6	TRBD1	CASSAPYRGRNSPLHF	TGTGCCAGCAGTGCCCCTTACAGGGGTAGGAATTCACCCCTCCACTTT